The clone carrying this T cell receptor beta chain was detected many times. Its antigen is unidentified. Germline V gene lookup returns CDR1 SGHRS and CDR2 YFSETQ. The CDR3 has 15 amino acids. The V gene lost 3 bases and the J gene lost 1 base, with 13 bases spanning the gap. The data stem from a study of T cells after yellow fever vaccination. Study summary: For low cell numbers, libraries were made with SMART-Seq v4 Ultra Low Input. Overall study findings and caveats: The presence of abundant clonotypes contaminating from the bulk population was possible in FACS-sorted repertoires.

UMIs were added to TCR cDNA along with a universal primer site when it was made by 5'RACE template switching. TCRdb re-analysed the 5' RACE reads in MiXCR, keeping a single row per CDR3 protein. The sample lists approximately 240,000 distinct CDR3 sequences; about 3.7% were seen once. The sample was PBMCs, taken 15 days after the yellow fever booster vaccination. The rearrangement uses TRBV5-1 and TRBJ2-5, with D tentatively TRBD1 (6 bases). The sequence was collected from a man aged 18 to 29 who received the YFV17D yellow fever vaccine. CDR3 in amino acids: CASSSKGQFQETQYF. The CDR3 nucleotides read TGCGCCAGCAGCTCAAAAGGACAGTTCCAAGAGACCCAGTACTTC.